The rows below give T cell receptor beta chains drawn from one sample of a study of cytomegalovirus exposure and HLA in healthy donors. Data came from immunoSEQ multiplex PCR; TCRdb stores just in-frame clones and leaves some out. The table shows 100,000 to 150,000 clones, with over 75% occurring only once. Sequencing was carried out using PBMCs. The receptor set was obtained from a male donor in good health and CMV-seropositive. Each CDR3 is given with its conserved first and last residue. Each record gives: D gene, J gene, V gene, clone size, CDR3 protein, CDR3 DNA. The D gene is left open where the match is weak. Clone size, where shown, is once, few, many, or a class for clones that have expanded.

D gene: NA
J gene: TRBJ1-2
V gene: TRBV5-1
clone size: NA
CDR3 protein: CASSPGFSYGYTF
CDR3 DNA: TGCGCCAGCAGCCCAGGCTTTTCTTATGGCTACACCTTC

D gene: TRBD2
J gene: TRBJ2-1
V gene: TRBV9
clone size: few
CDR3 protein: CASSVAPSGSSPNNEQFF
CDR3 DNA: TGTGCCAGCAGCGTAGCTCCCAGCGGGAGTAGTCCTAACAATGAGCAGTTCTTC

D gene: TRBD2
J gene: TRBJ2-7
V gene: TRBV18
clone size: NA
CDR3 protein: CASSGERGTYEQYF
CDR3 DNA: TGTGCCAGCTCAGGGGAGCGGGGGACTTACGAGCAGTACTTC

D gene: NA
J gene: TRBJ2-1
V gene: TRBV6-6
clone size: NA
CDR3 protein: CASSYFSTDVEQFF
CDR3 DNA: TGTGCCAGCAGTTACTTTTCGACTGACGTTGAGCAGTTCTTC

D gene: NA
J gene: TRBJ1-2
V gene: TRBV5-1
clone size: once
CDR3 protein: CASSFDRNGYTF
CDR3 DNA: TGCGCCAGCAGCTTCGACAGAAATGGCTACACCTTC

D gene: TRBD2
J gene: TRBJ2-5
V gene: TRBV2
clone size: NA
CDR3 protein: CASSRSGGGQETQYF
CDR3 DNA: TGTGCCAGCAGTCGTAGCGGGGGAGGCCAAGAGACCCAGTACTTC

D gene: TRBD1
J gene: TRBJ1-2
V gene: TRBV6-6
clone size: NA
CDR3 protein: CASSHSGTGSYGYTF
CDR3 DNA: TGTGCCAGCAGCCACTCCGGGACAGGAAGCTATGGCTACACCTTC

D gene: NA
J gene: TRBJ2-3
V gene: TRBV28
clone size: once
CDR3 protein: CASTRLWGGTDTQYF
CDR3 DNA: TGTGCCAGCACGCGTCTGTGGGGGGGCACAGATACGCAGTATTTT

D gene: TRBD1
J gene: TRBJ1-5
V gene: TRBV2
clone size: NA
CDR3 protein: CASSFDRVGNQPQHF
CDR3 DNA: TGTGCCAGCAGTTTTGACAGGGTAGGCAATCAGCCCCAGCATTTT

D gene: NA
J gene: TRBJ1-5
V gene: TRBV19
clone size: few
CDR3 protein: CASSIRAVQPQHF
CDR3 DNA: TGTGCCAGTAGTATCAGGGCTGTCCAGCCCCAGCATTTT

D gene: NA
J gene: TRBJ2-7
V gene: TRBV7-9
clone size: NA
CDR3 protein: CSSSLASYEQYF
CDR3 DNA: TGTTCCAGCAGCTTGGCCTCCTACGAGCAGTACTTC

D gene: TRBD1
J gene: TRBJ2-7
V gene: TRBV28
clone size: NA
CDR3 protein: CASGQETGGRQYF
CDR3 DNA: TGTGCCAGCGGCCAGGAGACAGGGGGGAGGCAGTACTTC

D gene: NA
J gene: TRBJ2-2
V gene: TRBV9
clone size: NA
CDR3 protein: CASSVRTASTGELFF
CDR3 DNA: TGTGCCAGCAGCGTCCGGACAGCTTCCACCGGGGAGCTGTTTTTT

D gene: NA
J gene: TRBJ1-5
V gene: TRBV4-2
clone size: NA
CDR3 protein: CASSQDRLNNQPQHF
CDR3 DNA: TGTGCCAGCAGCCAAGATCGACTGAACAATCAGCCCCAGCATTTT

D gene: TRBD1
J gene: TRBJ1-5
V gene: TRBV19
clone size: NA
CDR3 protein: CASSLGQGSNQPQHF
CDR3 DNA: TGTGCCAGTAGTTTAGGACAGGGTAGCAATCAGCCCCAGCATTTT

D gene: NA
J gene: TRBJ1-6
V gene: TRBV29-1
clone size: NA
CDR3 protein: CSVEDHPNSPLHF
CDR3 DNA: TGCAGCGTTGAAGACCATCCAAATTCACCCCTCCACTTT

D gene: NA
J gene: TRBJ2-7
V gene: TRBV19
clone size: NA
CDR3 protein: CASSTGRRARSSYEQYF
CDR3 DNA: TGTGCCAGTAGTACTGGGCGCAGGGCCCGGAGCTCCTACGAGCAGTACTTC

D gene: NA
J gene: TRBJ2-7
V gene: TRBV5-1
clone size: NA
CDR3 protein: CASSLTSYSYEQYF
CDR3 DNA: TGCGCCAGCAGCTTGACTAGCTACTCCTACGAGCAGTACTTC

D gene: NA
J gene: TRBJ1-6
V gene: TRBV15
clone size: NA
CDR3 protein: CATSRNLQGNYNSPLHF
CDR3 DNA: TGTGCCACCAGCCGAAACCTCCAGGGAAATTATAATTCACCCCTCCACTTT

D gene: TRBD2
J gene: TRBJ2-7
V gene: TRBV5-1
clone size: NA
CDR3 protein: CASSLGLAGEGFEQYF
CDR3 DNA: TGCGCCAGCAGCTTGGGCCTAGCGGGAGAAGGGTTCGAGCAGTACTTC

D gene: NA
J gene: TRBJ1-4
V gene: TRBV7-9
clone size: few
CDR3 protein: CASSLMFGENEKLFF
CDR3 DNA: TGTGCCAGCAGCTTAATGTTCGGAGAAAATGAAAAACTGTTTTTT

D gene: TRBD1
J gene: TRBJ2-5
V gene: TRBV7-6
clone size: NA
CDR3 protein: CASSLVTGGKEQYF
CDR3 DNA: TGTGCCAGCAGCTTAGTTACAGGGGGGAAGGAGCAGTACTTC

D gene: NA
J gene: TRBJ2-1
V gene: TRBV2
clone size: NA
CDR3 protein: CASSDPRGVNEQFF
CDR3 DNA: TGTGCCAGCAGTGACCCCAGGGGGGTCAATGAGCAGTTCTTC